The clone carrying this T cell receptor (beta chain) came up a few times. The V end lost 5 bases, the J end lost 0 bases, and 16 bases lay between the germline ends. The CDR3 covers 16 residues. Germline V gene data show CDR1 as MGHRA and CDR2 as YSYEKL. The data belong to a study of T cell changes during pregnancy in multiple sclerosis. The assay was immunoSEQ multiplex PCR, and TCRdb's table has in-frame clones only and misses some. The table lists around 99,000 clones, around 92% of them singletons. This sample comprised peripheral blood, obtained in the first trimester of pregnancy. The chain has TRBV4-1 and TRBJ1-1, with D tentatively TRBD1 (6 bases). The TCR originated in a female donor with multiple sclerosis, enrolled in a pregnancy study. CDR3: CASSGRTVRLNTEAFF. The CDR3, as DNA: TGCGCCAGCAGCGGCCGGACAGTCCGATTGAACACTGAAGCTTTCTTT.